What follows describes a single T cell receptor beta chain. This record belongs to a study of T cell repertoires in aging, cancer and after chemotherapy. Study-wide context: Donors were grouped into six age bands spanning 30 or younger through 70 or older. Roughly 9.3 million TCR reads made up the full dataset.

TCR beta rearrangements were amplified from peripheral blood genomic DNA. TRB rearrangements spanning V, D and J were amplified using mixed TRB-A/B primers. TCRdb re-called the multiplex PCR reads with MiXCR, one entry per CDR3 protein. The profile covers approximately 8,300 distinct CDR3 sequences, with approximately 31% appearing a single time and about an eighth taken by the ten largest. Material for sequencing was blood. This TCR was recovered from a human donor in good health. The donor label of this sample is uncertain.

CDR3 residues: CASSYSSGQGRYNSPLHF. For the CDR3, the DNA is TGTGCCAGCAGTTACTCGAGTGGACAGGGGAGGTATAATTCACCCCTCCACTTT. The chain recombines TRBV6-5 with TRBJ1-6, with 9 bases aligning to TRBD1. The germline CDR1 and CDR2 sequences are MNHEY and SVGAGI. There are 18 residues in the CDR3. V lost 0 bases and J lost 4; bases outside the gene matches: 7.